This T cell receptor beta chain emerged from a study of T cell responses to AZD1222 COVID-19 vaccine. Broader study findings: At baseline, just five or six AZD1222 recipients tested seropositive. Targeting of unmutated variant regions was reportedly seen in nearly half of spike-specific TCRs. No day 14 peak samples; only post-peak repertoires were characterized.

Data came from immunoSEQ multiplex PCR; TCRdb stores just in-frame clones and leaves some out. The data contain some 150,000 clones, 88% of them singletons. Worth noting for this clone: Its antigen is undetermined.

CDR1 and CDR2 from the germline V gene are KGHDR and SFDVKD. The CDR3 contains 15 residues. The ends lost 4 bases at V and 4 bases at J; junction bases unmatched: 1. This chain joins TRBV24-1 and TRBJ2-4, with 12 positions matching TRBD2. The sequences come from peripheral blood, collected 28 days after the second dose of the MenACWY control vaccine. The source is an adult who received the MenACWY meningococcal vaccine as a control. The chain's CDR3 is CATSELAGGKNIQYF. The CDR3 DNA sequence: TGTGCCACCAGTGAGCTAGCGGGGGGGAAAAACATTCAGTACTTC.